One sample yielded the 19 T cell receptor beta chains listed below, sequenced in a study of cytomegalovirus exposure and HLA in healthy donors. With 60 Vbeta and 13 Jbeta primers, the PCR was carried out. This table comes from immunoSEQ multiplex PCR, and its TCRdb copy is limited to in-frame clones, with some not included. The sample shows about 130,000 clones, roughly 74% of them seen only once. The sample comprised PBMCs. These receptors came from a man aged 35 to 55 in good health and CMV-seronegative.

This chain's CDR3 is CASSRSREDGSGQYF. CDR3 nucleotides: TGTGCCAGCAGTCGCTCGAGGGAGGATGGGAGTGGGCAGTACTTC. J is TRBJ2-7 and V is TRBV5-5; perhaps TRBD2 as D (6 bases). V was cut by 5 bases and J by 9 bases, with 24 bases left in between. Looked up from germline, CDR1 is SGHKS and CDR2 is YYEKEE (reference sequence). The length of the CDR3 is 15 residues.

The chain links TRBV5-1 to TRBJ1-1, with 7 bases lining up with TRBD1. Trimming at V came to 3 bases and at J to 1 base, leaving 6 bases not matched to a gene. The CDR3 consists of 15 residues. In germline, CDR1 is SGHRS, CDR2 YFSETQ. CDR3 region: CASSSTGQPNTEAFF. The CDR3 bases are TGCGCCAGCAGCTCAACGGGACAGCCGAACACTGAAGCTTTCTTT.

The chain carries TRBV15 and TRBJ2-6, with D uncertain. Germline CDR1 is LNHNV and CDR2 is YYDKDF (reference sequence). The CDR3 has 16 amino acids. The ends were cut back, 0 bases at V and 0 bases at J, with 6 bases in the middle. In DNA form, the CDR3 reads TGTGCCACCAGCAGAGATGGAGCCTCTGGGGCCAACGTCCTGACTTTC. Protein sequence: CATSRDGASGANVLTF.

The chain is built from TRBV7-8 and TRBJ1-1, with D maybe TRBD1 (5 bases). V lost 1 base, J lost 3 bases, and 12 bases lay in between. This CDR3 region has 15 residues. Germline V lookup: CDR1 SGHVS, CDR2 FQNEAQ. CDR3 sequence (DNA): TGTGCCAGCAGCTTAGTCCGCGGGGGGGACACTGAAGCTTTCTTT. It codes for CASSLVRGGDTEAFF.

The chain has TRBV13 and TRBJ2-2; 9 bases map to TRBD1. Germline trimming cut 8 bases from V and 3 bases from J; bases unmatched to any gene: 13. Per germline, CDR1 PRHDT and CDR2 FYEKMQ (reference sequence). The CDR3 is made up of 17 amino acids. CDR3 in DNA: TGTGCCAGCTCGAGACAGGGGGTATTTTTATACACCGGGGAGCTGTTTTTT. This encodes CASSRQGVFLYTGELFF.

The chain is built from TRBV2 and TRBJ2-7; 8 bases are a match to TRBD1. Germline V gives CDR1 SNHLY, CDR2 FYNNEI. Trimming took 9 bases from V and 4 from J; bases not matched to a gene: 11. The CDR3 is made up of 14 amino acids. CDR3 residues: CASKEPGQAYEQYF. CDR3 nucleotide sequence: TGTGCCAGTAAAGAACCGGGACAGGCATACGAGCAGTACTTC.

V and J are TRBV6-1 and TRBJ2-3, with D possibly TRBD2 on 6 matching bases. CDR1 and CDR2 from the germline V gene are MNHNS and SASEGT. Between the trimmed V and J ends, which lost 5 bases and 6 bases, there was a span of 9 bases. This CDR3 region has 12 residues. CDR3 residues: CASSRGGDTQYF. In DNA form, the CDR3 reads TGTGCCAGCAGTAGAGGAGGGGATACGCAGTATTTT.

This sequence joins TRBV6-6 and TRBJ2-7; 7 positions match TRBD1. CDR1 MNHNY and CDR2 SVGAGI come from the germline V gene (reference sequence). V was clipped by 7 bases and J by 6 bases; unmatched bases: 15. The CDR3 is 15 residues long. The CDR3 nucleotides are TGTGCCAGCACTAGCCCGGACAGGTTGGGGTTCGAGCAGTACTTC. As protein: CASTSPDRLGFEQYF.

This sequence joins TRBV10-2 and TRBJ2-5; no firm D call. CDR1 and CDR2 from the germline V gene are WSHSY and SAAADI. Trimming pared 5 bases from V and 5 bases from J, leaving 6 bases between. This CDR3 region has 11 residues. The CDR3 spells CASSPRETQYF. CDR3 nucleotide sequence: TGCGCCAGCAGTCCTCGGGAGACCCAGTACTTC.

CDR3 in DNA: TGTGCCAGCTCCCGGACAGGGGTCGAGCAGTACTTC. This sequence encodes CASSRTGVEQYF. This sequence joins TRBV7-8 and TRBJ2-7, with 9 positions matching TRBD1. V trimming: 8 bases; J trimming: 6 bases; junction bases outside the gene matches: 5. Per germline, CDR1 SGHVS and CDR2 FQNEAQ. The CDR3 is 12 amino acids.

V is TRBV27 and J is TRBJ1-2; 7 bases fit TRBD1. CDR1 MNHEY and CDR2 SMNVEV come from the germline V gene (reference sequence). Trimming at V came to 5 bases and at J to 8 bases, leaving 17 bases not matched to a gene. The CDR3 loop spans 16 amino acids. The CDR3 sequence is CASSEKGGQMMRGYTF. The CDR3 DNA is TGTGCCAGCAGTGAAAAAGGGGGACAGATGATGCGGGGCTACACCTTC.

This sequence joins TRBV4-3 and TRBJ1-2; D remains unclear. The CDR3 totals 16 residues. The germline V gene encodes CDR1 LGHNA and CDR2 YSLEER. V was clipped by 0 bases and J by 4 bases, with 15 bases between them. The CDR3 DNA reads TGCGCCAGCAGCCAAGATGTGACACAACAATCCTATGGCTACACCTTC. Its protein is CASSQDVTQQSYGYTF.

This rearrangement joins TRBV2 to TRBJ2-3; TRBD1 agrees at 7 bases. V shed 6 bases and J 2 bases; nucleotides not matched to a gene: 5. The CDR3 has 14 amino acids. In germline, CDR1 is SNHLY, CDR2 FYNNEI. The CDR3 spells CASRRTGNTDTQYF. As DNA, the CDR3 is TGTGCCAGCAGACGGACAGGAAACACAGATACGCAGTATTTT.

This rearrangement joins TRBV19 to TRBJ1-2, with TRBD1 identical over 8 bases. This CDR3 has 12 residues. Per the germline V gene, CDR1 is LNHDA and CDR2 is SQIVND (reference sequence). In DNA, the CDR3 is TGTGCAACGACAGGGGATCTCTATGGCTACACCTTC. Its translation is CATTGDLYGYTF. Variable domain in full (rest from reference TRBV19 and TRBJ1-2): DGGITQSPKYLFRKEGQNVTLSCEQNLNHDAMYWYRQDPGQGLRLIYYSQIVNDFQKGDIAEGYSVSREKKESFPLTVTSAQKNPTAFYLCATTGDLYGYTFGSGTRLTVV.

The CDR3 protein is CAWSPGRTEAFF. The CDR3 bases are TGTGCCTGGAGTCCCGGGAGGACTGAAGCTTTCTTT. The chain combines TRBV30 with TRBJ1-1; D gene unclear. The V and J ends lost 2 bases and 5 bases respectively, with 9 bases between them. Germline lookup yields CDR1 GTSNPN and CDR2 SVGIG (reference sequence). This CDR3 region has 12 residues.

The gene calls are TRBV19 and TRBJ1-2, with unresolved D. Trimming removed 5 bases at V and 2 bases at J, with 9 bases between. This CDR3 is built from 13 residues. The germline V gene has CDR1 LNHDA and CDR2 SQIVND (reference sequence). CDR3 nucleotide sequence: TGTGCCAGTAGTCTACTGATCAACTATGGCTACACCTTC. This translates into CASSLLINYGYTF. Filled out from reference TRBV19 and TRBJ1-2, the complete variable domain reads DGGITQSPKYLFRKEGQNVTLSCEQNLNHDAMYWYRQDPGQGLRLIYYSQIVNDFQKGDIAEGYSVSREKKESFPLTVTSAQKNPTAFYLCASSLLINYGYTFGSGTRLTVV.

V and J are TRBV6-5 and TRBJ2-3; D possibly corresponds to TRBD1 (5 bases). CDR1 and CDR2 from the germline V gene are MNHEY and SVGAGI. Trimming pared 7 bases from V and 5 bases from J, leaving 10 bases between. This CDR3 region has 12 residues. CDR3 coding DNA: TGTGCCAGCAAGGTGGGGCAAGATACGCAGTATTTT. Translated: CASKVGQDTQYF.

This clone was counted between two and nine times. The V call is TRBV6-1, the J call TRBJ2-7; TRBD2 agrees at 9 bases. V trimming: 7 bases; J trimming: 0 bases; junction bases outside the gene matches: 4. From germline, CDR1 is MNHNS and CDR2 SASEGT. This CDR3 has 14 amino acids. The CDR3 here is CASKLAGSSYEQYF. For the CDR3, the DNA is TGTGCCAGCAAACTAGCGGGCAGCTCCTACGAGCAGTACTTC.

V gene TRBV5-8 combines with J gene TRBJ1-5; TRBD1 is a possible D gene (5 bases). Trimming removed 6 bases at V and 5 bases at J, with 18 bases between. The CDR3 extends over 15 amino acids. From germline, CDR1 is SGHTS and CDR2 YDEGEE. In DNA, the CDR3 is TGTGCCAGCAACCCGGGGAGGGGTTGGTATCAGCCCCAGCATTTT. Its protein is CASNPGRGWYQPQHF.